A selection of T cell receptor beta chains follows, all from one sample in a study of regulatory T cells in long-lasting Graves disease. One entry per CDR3 protein results from TCRdb running MiXCR on the multiplex PCR reads. The sample has around 500,000 distinct CDR3 sequences, approximately 16% seen once. In addition, the sample was reused for a study of T cells in Graves' hyperthyroidism and ophthalmopathy.

Sample: peripheral blood mononuclear cells (PBMCs), taken at new diagnosis, from a patient treated with antithyroid drugs. All receptors come from a woman aged 40 to 65 with Graves disease. Each CDR3 is given with its conserved first and last residue. D genes are given only for firm matches. Some rows have no size entry. The others give once, few or many, or a class for an expanded clone.

d_call clone_size j_call v_call cdr3_nt cdr3_aa
TRBD2 many TRBJ2-1 TRBV27 TGTGCCAGCAGTAATCTAGCGGGGGGAGCGAATGAGCAGTTCTTC CASSNLAGGANEQFF
- many TRBJ2-2 TRBV20-1 TGCAGTGCTAGATCCACGAACACCGGGGAGCTGTTTTTT CSARSTNTGELFF
- many TRBJ1-5 TRBV6-2/TRBV6-3 TGTGCCAGCAGTTCGGACTGGGGAAATCAGCCCCAGCATTTT CASSSDWGNQPQHF
TRBD2 - TRBJ2-1 TRBV20-1 TGCAGTGCTAGAGATCCGGGGGGGCCGGGCAATGAGCAGTTCTTC CSARDPGGPGNEQFF
- - TRBJ1-2 TRBV6-1 TGTGCCACCCTATCCGGGGTAGATGGCTACACCTTC CATLSGVDGYTF
- many TRBJ2-7 TRBV30 TGTGCCTGGAGTGAAGGACCGTTGAACTACGAGCAGTACTTC CAWSEGPLNYEQYF
TRBD1 many TRBJ2-2 TRBV7-2 TGTGCCAGCAGACCAGGGGGGACAGGGGGCACCGGGGAGCTGTTTTTT CASRPGGTGGTGELFF
- - TRBJ1-5 TRBV19 TGTGCCAGTGGTGATTATAGCAATCAGCCCCAGCATTTT CASGDYSNQPQHF
TRBD1 - TRBJ2-5 TRBV4-1 TGCGCCAGCAGCCAAGGAGAGGGGGCGCTACAAGAGACCCAGTACTTC CASSQGEGALQETQYF
- many TRBJ2-5 TRBV6-2/TRBV6-3 TGTGCCAGCAGTTACCCGCCCCAAGAGACCCAGTACTTC CASSYPPQETQYF
- - TRBJ2-5 TRBV7-9 TGTGCCAGCAGTTCCAGACTAGAGGGTAGAGAGACCCAGTACTTC CASSSRLEGRETQYF
- few TRBJ2-2 TRBV5-1 TGCGCCAGCAGCCCCGCGGGCGGGGGCCGCACCGGGGAGCTGTTTTTT CASSPAGGGRTGELFF
TRBD1 few TRBJ1-4 TRBV5-1 TGCGCCAGCTCCGGTCAGGGGGCTAATGAAAAACTGTTTTTT CASSGQGANEKLFF
- - TRBJ1-5 TRBV19 TGTGCCAGTAGTAACTTCGTCAGAAGCAATCAGCCCCAGCATTTT CASSNFVRSNQPQHF
- - TRBJ1-1 TRBV12-3/TRBV12-4 TGTGCCAGCAGTCCGGGACCCAGCGTCGGGACTGAAGCTTTCTTT CASSPGPSVGTEAFF
TRBD1 many TRBJ1-1 TRBV3-1 TGTGCCAGCAGAGATTATGGCAGGGGGCGATTAACTGAAGCTTTCTTT CASRDYGRGRLTEAFF
- - TRBJ2-1 TRBV4-1 TGCGCCAGCAGCCAACTCCCAAGGGGGGCCTTCTCCTACAATGAGCAGTTCTTC CASSQLPRGAFSYNEQFF
- - TRBJ1-1 TRBV15 TGTGCCACCAGCAGAGTGGAGGGGCACACTGAAGCTTTCTTT CATSRVEGHTEAFF
- - TRBJ2-7 TRBV20-1 TGCAGTGCCAGTCGGGACAAGACCTACGAGCAGTACTTC CSASRDKTYEQYF
TRBD2 - TRBJ2-1 TRBV7-6 TGTGCCAGCAGCTTGACAGCGGGGGGGCCGTTCAATGAGCAGTTCTTC CASSLTAGGPFNEQFF
TRBD1 many TRBJ1-4 TRBV11-3 TGTGCCAGCAGCCCGACAGGGTTGTCTGAAAAACTGTTTTTT CASSPTGLSEKLFF
TRBD2 - TRBJ2-2 TRBV3-1 TGTGCCAGCAGCCAAGAGCTACTAGCGGGGGCCACCGGCGGGGAGCTGTTTTTT CASSQELLAGATGGELFF
- - TRBJ2-4 TRBV3-1 TGTGCCAGCAGCCCGGACCTAACGCCCATTCAGTACTTC CASSPDLTPIQYF
- many TRBJ1-2 TRBV9 TGTGCCAGCAGCGTAGATGGCGGTTCTAACTGGGGCTACACCTTC CASSVDGGSNWGYTF
- - TRBJ1-2 TRBV5-1 TGCGCCAGCAGCGTGGACGCCGGAGGCTACACCTTC CASSVDAGGYTF
- - TRBJ1-4 TRBV4-1 TGCGCCAGCTCTCTAGGGACTAGGGAAAAACTGTTTTTT CASSLGTREKLFF
- few TRBJ2-3 TRBV7-2 TGTGCCAGCAGCTTAGGGGGGGTCTACACGGGTACGCAGTATTTT CASSLGGVYTGTQYF
- - TRBJ2-7 TRBV6-2/TRBV6-3 TGTGCCAGCAGTTACGAGCAGGGCCTTTCCTACGAGCAGTACTTC CASSYEQGLSYEQYF
TRBD2 few TRBJ2-7 TRBV20-1 TGCAGTGCCCAAGACTCACTAGCGGACTACGAGCAGTACTTC CSAQDSLADYEQYF
- few TRBJ1-2 TRBV4-1 TGCGCCAGCAGCCAAGACCGGATTAACTATGGCTACACCTTC CASSQDRINYGYTF
- many TRBJ1-1 TRBV24-1 TGTGCCACCAGTGATTTGCACGGGGGAAACACTGAAGCTTTCTTT CATSDLHGGNTEAFF
- few TRBJ2-7 TRBV6-5 TGTGCCAGCAGTTTCCTTGACACCTACGAGCAGTACTTC CASSFLDTYEQYF
- - TRBJ2-2 TRBV4-2 TGTGCCAGCGGCAGGGACACCGGGGAGCTGTTTTTT CASGRDTGELFF
- few TRBJ2-7 TRBV7-6 TGTGCCAGCAGCTTAGCGGCGGGTGAATCCTACGAGCAGTACTTC CASSLAAGESYEQYF
- many TRBJ1-2 TRBV28 TGTGCCAGCAGCACAGGGAGGTATGGCTACACCTTC CASSTGRYGYTF
TRBD1 many TRBJ2-1 TRBV6-1 TGTGCCGTACAGCGGACAGGGGTATACAATGAGCAGTTCTTC CAVQRTGVYNEQFF
TRBD1 few TRBJ2-5 TRBV13 TGTGCCAGCAGCTCCCAGACAGGGGAAGAGACCCAGTACTTC CASSSQTGEETQYF
- - TRBJ1-2 TRBV20-1 TGCAGTGCGAGCCCCGGGACCGCGTATGGCTACACCTTC CSASPGTAYGYTF
- few TRBJ1-1 TRBV4-1 TGCGCCAGCAGCCACCCTGACTACACGGCGGTTGAAGCTTTCTTT CASSHPDYTAVEAFF
- - TRBJ2-1 TRBV9 TGTGCCAGCAGCGTAGCTGGGGCTGGGAGCTCCTACAATGAGCAGTTCTTC CASSVAGAGSSYNEQFF
- many TRBJ2-1 TRBV7-2 TGTGCCAGCAGCTTAGCGCTGTCTCCAGGTCTCAATGAGCAGTTCTTC CASSLALSPGLNEQFF
- many TRBJ1-2 TRBV2 TGTGCCAGCAGTGATACCGGCTCCTATGGCTACACCTTC CASSDTGSYGYTF
- many TRBJ2-5 TRBV28 TGTGCCAGCAGCTCCCGCAAAGGGCGGATGAGGGTAGAGACCCAGTACTTC CASSSRKGRMRVETQYF
TRBD1 few TRBJ2-7 TRBV5-4 TGTGCCAGCAGCCGTCCCGGGACAGGGTCCGAGCAGTACTTC CASSRPGTGSEQYF
TRBD2 few TRBJ2-5 TRBV30 TGTGCCTGGACGGGCGGGGGGGCCCGGACGGAGACCCAGTACTTC CAWTGGGARTETQYF
- - TRBJ1-4 TRBV19 TGTGCCAGTAGTCAGGGGTCGCGGAATGAAAAACTGTTTTTT CASSQGSRNEKLFF
- few TRBJ2-1 TRBV9 TGTGCCAGCAGCGTAGAGGGGAGCTCTGGCAATGAGCAGTTCTTC CASSVEGSSGNEQFF